The 27 T cell receptor beta chains listed next were all sequenced from one sample in a study of Ad26.COV2.S vaccination and SARS-CoV-2 variants. Treatment reported: 15 to 20 received Ad26.COV2.S at low or high dose, single or two shots; several received placebo; per-sample allocation not given. The samples date from day 63 after the first vaccine or placebo injection. The table came from immunoSEQ multiplex PCR; TCRdb's copy has only in-frame clones and leaves some out. The sample includes roughly 400,000 clones, roughly 90% of them seen just once. The sequencing here drew on peripheral blood, taken in a trial of Ad26.COV2.S vaccine versus placebo. These TCRs come from a person between 18 and 65 years old who received the Ad26.COV2.S COVID-19 vaccine or a placebo.

The chain uses TRBV19 and TRBJ2-2; D might be TRBD1 (6 bases). Trimming cost V 6 bases and J 5 bases, with 13 bases left between them. CDR1 LNHDA and CDR2 SQIVND come from the germline V gene (reference sequence). CDR3 length equals 14 residues. The CDR3 nucleotides read TGTGCCAGTAGCCGGGACACAGGAACCGGGGAGCTGTTTTTT. Translating it yields CASSRDTGTGELFF.

The chain links TRBV24-1 to TRBJ1-2; D uncertain. Germline V gene data show CDR1 as KGHDR and CDR2 as SFDVKD. Trimming took 2 bases from V and 6 from J, leaving 6 bases between them. The length of the CDR3 is 12 residues. In DNA, the CDR3 is TGTGCCACCAGTGATTCCCCGGATGGCTACACCTTC. This translates into CATSDSPDGYTF.

This chain links TRBV25-1 with TRBJ1-2, with 9 bases identical to TRBD1. Trimming at V came to 2 bases and at J to 4 bases, leaving 8 bases not matched to a gene. Germline-derived CDR1 and CDR2 are MGHDK and SYGVNS. This CDR3 comprises 16 residues. DNA of the CDR3: TGTGCCAGCAGTGAAGAGATGGAGACAGGGGGCTATGGCTACACCTTC. Its translation: CASSEEMETGGYGYTF.

CDR3 DNA sequence: TGTGCCAGCAGCCAACCATATAGCACAGATACGCAGTATTTT. Its protein is CASSQPYSTDTQYF. This sequence joins TRBV27 and TRBJ2-3; D is unresolved. The length of the CDR3 is 14 residues. Trimming left V 6 bases short and J 0 bases short, with 10 bases between. The germline CDR1 and CDR2 sequences are MNHEY and SMNVEV (reference sequence).

The V and J genes are TRBV6-5 and TRBJ2-1; TRBD2 matches at 8 bases. Trimming removed 10 bases from V and 5 bases from J; junction bases left unmatched: 10. In germline, CDR1 is MNHEY, CDR2 SVGAGI. The CDR3 is 14 amino acids. The CDR3 DNA reads TGTGCCATCCTACGGGGGGGCTTCAACAATGAGCAGTTCTTC. Its translation is CAILRGGFNNEQFF.

The V and J genes are TRBV7-9 and TRBJ2-1; unclear D gene. V was trimmed by 5 bases and J by 7 bases, leaving 9 bases between them. Per germline, CDR1 SEHNR and CDR2 FQNEAQ (reference sequence). This CDR3 is built from 12 residues. The CDR3 sequence: CASSPTRNEQFF. DNA for the CDR3: TGTGCCAGCAGCCCGACAAGGAATGAGCAGTTCTTC.

The chain employs TRBV4-1 and TRBJ2-3, with D uncertain. The CDR3 extends over 13 amino acids. The V end was cut by 1 base, the J end by 4 bases, with 6 bases between. The germline CDR1 and CDR2 sequences are MGHRA and YSYEKL. The DNA for the CDR3 is TGCGCCAGCAGCCAAGGGACGGCAGATACGCAGTATTTT. It encodes CASSQGTADTQYF.

For the CDR3, the DNA is TGTGCCAGCACCCCCCCAACCCGTACGCGGACTGAAGCTTTCTTT. It codes for CASTPPTRTRTEAFF. V and J are TRBV6-2 or TRBV6-3 and TRBJ1-1; D uncertain. Germline V gene lookup returns CDR1 MNHEY and CDR2 SVGEGT. CDR3 size: 15 residues. With 7 bases removed from V and 5 bases from J, the gap between germline ends came to 20 bases.

The chain combines TRBV4-3 with TRBJ2-3, with D maybe TRBD1 (6 bases). The V end was cut by 5 bases, the J end by 6 bases, with 18 bases between. CDR1 is LGHNA, CDR2 YSLEER, per germline. The CDR3 is 15 residues long. The CDR3 coding sequence is TGCGCCAGCAGCGATTCCGGGACAATATCTGATACGCAGTATTTT. Amino acid sequence: CASSDSGTISDTQYF.

This chain connects TRBV6-5 to TRBJ2-1; 9 bases agree with TRBD1. The CDR3 length is 14 residues. Germline lookup yields CDR1 MNHEY and CDR2 SVGAGI. With V trimmed by 5 bases and J by 5 bases, 4 bases remained unmatched. CDR3 residues: CASSTGTGHNEQFF. The CDR3 DNA reads TGTGCCAGCAGTACAGGGACAGGGCACAATGAGCAGTTCTTC.

The rearrangement uses TRBV28 and TRBJ2-3; possibly TRBD2 for D (6 bases). The V end lost 8 bases, the J end lost 0 bases, and 6 bases lay between the germline ends. Germline values: CDR1 MDHEN, CDR2 SYDVKM. This CDR3 has 12 amino acids. The CDR3 region is CASGGSTDTQYF. The CDR3 DNA reads TGTGCCAGCGGGGGGAGCACAGATACGCAGTATTTT. Based on the CDR3 plus reference TRBV28 and TRBJ2-3, the full variable domain is DVKVTQSSRYLVKRTGEKVFLECVQDMDHENMFWYRQDPGLGLRLIYFSYDVKMKEKGDIPEGYSVSREKKERFSLILESASTNQTSMYLCASGGSTDTQYFGPGTRLTVL.

The V gene is TRBV24-1, the J gene TRBJ2-1; D is unresolved. CDR1 is KGHDR and CDR2 is SFDVKD in the germline V gene. Between the trimmed V and J ends, which lost 1 base and 8 bases, there was a span of 2 bases. The CDR3 is 11 residues long. CDR3 amino acids: CATSDFDEQFF. The DNA for the CDR3 is TGTGCCACCAGTGATTTTGATGAGCAGTTCTTC.

The V and J genes are TRBV5-1 and TRBJ2-7; 9 bases are shared with TRBD2. Trimming removed 0 bases from V and 5 bases from J; junction bases left unmatched: 12. The CDR3 length is 17 residues. Germline V gene data show CDR1 as SGHRS and CDR2 as YFSETQ. CDR3 nucleotide sequence: TGCGCCAGCAGCTTGGAAGGTTTGGGCGGGGGGGCCCACGAGCAGTACTTC. Its translation: CASSLEGLGGGAHEQYF.

V usage is TRBV9 and J usage is TRBJ1-2, with a tentative D call TRBD1 (5 bases). The V end was cut by 4 bases, the J end by 3 bases, with 16 bases between. This CDR3 is built from 15 residues. Per germline, CDR1 SGDLS and CDR2 YYNGEE. The CDR3 is CASSFGPGGDYGYTF. The CDR3 DNA reads TGTGCCAGCAGCTTCGGACCTGGGGGGGACTATGGCTACACCTTC.

Concerning this clone itself: The same CDR3 also results from other DNA sequences found in this sample. The gene calls are TRBV15 and TRBJ1-3; D gene ambiguous. Trimming pared 1 base from V and 0 bases from J, leaving 1 base between. The germline CDR1 and CDR2 sequences are LNHNV and YYDKDF (reference sequence). The CDR3 runs 13 residues. The CDR3 region has the DNA TGTGCCACCAGCAGAGGCTCTGGAAACACCATATATTTT. Encoded protein: CATSRGSGNTIYF.

CDR3 loop: CASSQGEGGWISGTEAFF. The CDR3 DNA reads as TGCGCCAGCAGCCAAGGAGAAGGGGGTTGGATTTCGGGCACTGAAGCTTTCTTT. This chain uses TRBV4-1 with TRBJ1-1, with D tentatively TRBD1 (6 bases). V was pared by 1 base and J by 4 bases, with 22 bases between. Looked up from germline, CDR1 is MGHRA and CDR2 is YSYEKL. This CDR3 region has 18 residues.

The chain couples TRBV5-6 to TRBJ2-3; 7 bases line up with TRBD2. The CDR3 consists of 17 residues. Germline V CDR1 and CDR2: SGHDT, YYEEEE. V lost 3 bases, J lost 0 bases, and 10 bases stayed unmatched. DNA of the CDR3: TGTGCCAGCAGCTCACCGGCCGGGAGGTCGAGCACAGATACGCAGTATTTT. Translating gives CASSSPAGRSSTDTQYF. Full variable domain (missing parts from reference TRBV5-6 and TRBJ2-3): DAGVTQSPTHLIKTRGQQVTLRCSPKSGHDTVSWYQQALGQGPQFIFQYYEEEERQRGNFPDRFSGHQFPNYSSELNVNALLLGDSALYLCASSSPAGRSSTDTQYFGPGTRLTVL.

The chain links TRBV28 to TRBJ2-7; no clear D gene. The CDR3 is 14 residues long. The germline V and J ends were trimmed by 7 bases and 0 bases, with 13 bases remaining between them. The germline CDR1 and CDR2 sequences are MDHEN and SYDVKM. The CDR3 coding sequence is TGTGCCAGCACCCCACCGGTGGACTCCTACGAGCAGTACTTC. Translation: CASTPPVDSYEQYF.

In this sample, this clone turned up once. The rearrangement links TRBV7-9 to TRBJ2-3, with D unclear. CDR3 length: 13 amino acids. CDR1 and CDR2 from the germline V gene are SEHNR and FQNEAQ (reference sequence). Trimming stripped 3 bases from V and 1 base from J, with 5 bases between. The CDR3 reads CASSFIGTDTQYF. The CDR3 nucleotides are TGTGCCAGCAGCTTTATCGGCACAGATACGCAGTATTTT.

J is TRBJ1-2 and V is TRBV4-1; D is ambiguous. CDR3 length: 12 amino acids. Between the trimmed V and J ends, which lost 5 bases and 4 bases, there was a span of 8 bases. Germline values: CDR1 MGHRA, CDR2 YSYEKL. CDR3 DNA: TGCGCCAGCAGCGCCTTGGGCTATGGCTACACCTTC. Translating gives CASSALGYGYTF.

The chain couples TRBV25-1 to TRBJ1-3, with D possibly matching TRBD1 (6 bases). Trimming removed 5 bases from V and 0 bases from J, with 11 bases in between. Germline V CDR1 and CDR2: MGHDK, SYGVNS. The CDR3 has 15 residues. The CDR3: CASSRGASSGNTIYF. In nucleotides, the CDR3 is TGTGCCAGCAGTCGGGGGGCGAGCTCTGGAAACACCATATATTTT.

The sample holds one count of this clone. The V gene is TRBV19, the J gene TRBJ2-7, with 8 positions matching TRBD2. Germline trimming cut 3 bases from V and 6 bases from J; bases unmatched to any gene: 10. The CDR3 consists of 15 residues. CDR1 LNHDA and CDR2 SQIVND come from the germline V gene (reference sequence). DNA of the CDR3: TGTGCCAGTAGTATCTCTAGCGGGCACATCTTCGAGCAGTACTTC. It yields the protein CASSISSGHIFEQYF.

V is TRBV6-4 and J is TRBJ2-4, with D possibly matching TRBD2 (5 bases). The CDR3 loop spans 11 amino acids. Looked up from germline, CDR1 is MRHNA and CDR2 is SNTAGT. Trimming left V 9 bases short and J 10 bases short, with 13 bases between. CDR3 protein: CARPDEGIQYF. Here the CDR3 DNA reads TGTGCCAGGCCCGACGAGGGTATTCAGTACTTC.

The chain links TRBV7-6 to TRBJ2-1, with 12 positions matching TRBD2. CDR1 is SGHVS and CDR2 is FNYEAQ in the germline V gene. This CDR3 spans 17 amino acids. Losses at the gene ends were 0 bases for V and 4 bases for J; bases not matched to a gene: 4. The CDR3 DNA reads as TGTGCCAGCAGCTTAGCTACTAGCGGGGGGAGTTACAATGAGCAGTTCTTC. Amino acids: CASSLATSGGSYNEQFF.

The chain recombines TRBV19 with TRBJ2-1; D may correspond to TRBD1 or TRBD2 (5 bases each). V lost 2 bases and J lost 15, with 20 bases in between. The CDR3 consists of 14 residues. Germline values: CDR1 LNHDA, CDR2 SQIVND (reference sequence). The CDR3 loop is CASSIWELKGPRFF. The CDR3 nucleotides are TGTGCCAGTAGTATATGGGAGCTGAAGGGGCCACGGTTCTTC.

The rearrangement joins TRBV6-2 or TRBV6-3 to TRBJ2-7; D may correspond to TRBD1 or TRBD2 (6 bases each). The CDR3 has 15 amino acids. Germline CDR1 reads MNHEY; CDR2 reads SVGEGT. V was clipped by 6 bases and J by 0 bases, with 15 bases between them. In nucleotides, the CDR3 is TGTGCCAGCAGCTTTAAGGGGGGCCGCTCCTACGAGCAGTACTTC. Protein sequence: CASSFKGGRSYEQYF.

The rearrangement uses TRBV7-2 and TRBJ1-2, with TRBD1 matching 7 bases. The CDR3 spans 15 residues. Trimming removed 3 bases from V and 4 bases from J; junction bases left unmatched: 8. Germline loops: CDR1 SGHTA, CDR2 FQGNSA. CDR3 DNA: TGTGCCAGCAGCTTTACAGGGGAAATTTCCTATGGCTACACCTTC. Translation gives CASSFTGEISYGYTF.